This passage covers 18 T cell receptor beta chains from one sample sequenced in a study of cytomegalovirus exposure and HLA in healthy donors. The primer mix had 60 Vbeta and 13 Jbeta primers. The repertoire was sequenced with immunoSEQ multiplex PCR; TCRdb's copy has only in-frame clones and lacks some. This table lists approximately 110,000 clones. Sequenced: PBMCs. Source of these receptors: a man in his forties in good health and CMV-seropositive.

The chain joins TRBV18 to TRBJ2-1; 10 bases align to TRBD2. V lost 3 bases to trimming and J lost 0 bases; unmatched junction nucleotides: 5. The V gene's germline CDR1 is KGHSH and CDR2 LQKENI. CDR3 length equals 17 residues. In DNA form, the CDR3 reads TGTGCCAGCTCACCTACAAGCGGGGGGGGCTCCTACAATGAGCAGTTCTTC. Amino acid sequence: CASSPTSGGGSYNEQFF.

This chain uses TRBV30 with TRBJ2-2; TRBD2 matches 10 bases. This CDR3 has 18 amino acids. CDR1 is GTSNPN and CDR2 is SVGIG in the germline V gene (reference sequence). Germline trimming cut 5 bases from V and 5 bases from J; bases unmatched to any gene: 17. CDR3 residues: CAWLPGFQAGGGTGELFF. In DNA, the CDR3 is TGTGCCTGGTTGCCAGGCTTTCAAGCGGGAGGGGGGACCGGGGAGCTGTTTTTT.

V and J are TRBV5-1 and TRBJ2-7; TRBD2 aligns across 8 bases. CDR1 and CDR2 (germline): SGHRS, YFSETQ. The CDR3 spans 14 residues. V gave up 4 bases and J gave up 5 bases; unmatched junction bases: 8. The CDR3 reads CASSLDPGGNEQYF. The CDR3 DNA reads TGCGCCAGCAGCCTGGACCCGGGAGGGAACGAGCAGTACTTC.

This sequence joins TRBV11-1 and TRBJ2-7; 9 bases agree with TRBD1. Per the germline V gene, CDR1 is SGHAT and CDR2 is FQDESV (reference sequence). The CDR3 runs 15 residues. V shed 5 bases and J 3 bases; nucleotides not matched to a gene: 8. In nucleotides, the CDR3 is TGTGCCAGCAGCCACATGGGACAGGGCAACTACGAGCAGTACTTC. Translation gives CASSHMGQGNYEQYF.

This chain connects TRBV28 to TRBJ1-2; TRBD1 agrees at 8 bases. Germline V gene sequence: CDR1 MDHEN, CDR2 SYDVKM. CDR3 length equals 14 residues. V lost 4 bases and J lost 4; bases outside the gene matches: 5. Here the CDR3 DNA reads TGTGCCAGCAGTTCCAGGGGGCGCGGCTATGGCTACACCTTC. Protein sequence: CASSSRGRGYGYTF.

V and J are TRBV4-3 and TRBJ2-1, with D tentatively TRBD2 (5 bases). Per the germline V gene, CDR1 is LGHNA and CDR2 is YSLEER. V was pared by 0 bases and J by 1 base, with 13 bases between. The CDR3 has 17 amino acids. CDR3 amino acids: CASSQDRGIPSYNEQFF. Here the CDR3 DNA reads TGCGCCAGCAGCCAAGACAGAGGGATCCCTTCCTACAATGAGCAGTTCTTC.

As DNA, the CDR3 is TGCGCCAGCAGCTTAGGACAGGGGAAGGACGGCTACACCTTC. This gives the protein CASSLGQGKDGYTF. The chain is built from TRBV5-1 and TRBJ1-2, with 9 bases fitting TRBD1. CDR1 SGHRS and CDR2 YFSETQ come from the germline V gene. With 2 bases clipped from V and 8 bases from J, the junction kept 7 bases outside the gene matches. CDR3 size: 14 residues.

V usage is TRBV11-3 and J usage is TRBJ1-1; possibly TRBD1 for D (6 bases). V lost 4 bases and J 2 bases, leaving 20 bases between the germline ends. This CDR3 comprises 17 residues. Germline V gives CDR1 SGHNT, CDR2 YENEEA. CDR3 coding DNA: TGTGCCAGCAGCTGGGGGCCGGAGAAGGAATATAACACTGAAGCTTTCTTT. It yields the protein CASSWGPEKEYNTEAFF.

To note about this clone: At one end, the junction sequence differs from germline, possibly due to a read error. The chain links TRBV5-6 to TRBJ1-1, with D uncertain. The CDR3 loop spans 13 amino acids. The V gene's germline CDR1 is SGHDT and CDR2 YYEEEE. In DNA form, the CDR3 reads TGTGCCAGCAGCTTTATCGGGAACACTGAAGCTCTCTTT. Translation: CASSFIGNTEALF.

Regarding this clone: The sample contains more than one DNA sequence encoding this CDR3. The chain combines TRBV19 with TRBJ2-7; TRBD1 agrees at 7 bases. The V gene's germline CDR1 is LNHDA and CDR2 SQIVND (reference sequence). The CDR3 extends over 15 amino acids. The junction had 6 bases not matched to a gene; V was cut back by 1 base and J by 3 bases. CDR3 in amino acids: CASSIGRDRDYEQYF. DNA for the CDR3: TGTGCCAGTAGTATAGGCCGAGACAGGGACTACGAGCAGTACTTC.

The chain carries TRBV29-1 and TRBJ1-1; the D is unclear. Germline V gives CDR1 SQVTM, CDR2 ANQGSEA. Trimming took 1 base from V and 0 from J, leaving 9 bases between them. The CDR3 is 14 residues long. CDR3 amino acids: CSVEGAQMNTEAFF. CDR3 in DNA: TGCAGCGTTGAAGGTGCACAGATGAACACTGAAGCTTTCTTT.

The chain employs TRBV2 and TRBJ2-2, with 7 nucleotides matching TRBD1. This CDR3 is built from 14 residues. The V gene's germline CDR1 is SNHLY and CDR2 FYNNEI. Losses at the gene ends were 6 bases for V and 1 base for J; bases not matched to a gene: 2. In nucleotides, the CDR3 is TGTGCCAGCAGGGGACAGTTGAACACCGGGGAGCTGTTTTTT. Amino acids: CASRGQLNTGELFF.

This chain connects TRBV27 to TRBJ2-6; 12 bases fit TRBD2. Germline V gene lookup returns CDR1 MNHEY and CDR2 SMNVEV (reference sequence). The CDR3 has 20 residues. V gave up 5 bases and J gave up 4 bases; unmatched junction bases: 15. The CDR3 region is CASSSRTSGIPPSGANVLTF. CDR3 DNA: TGTGCCAGCAGTAGTCGGACTAGCGGGATTCCCCCGTCCGGGGCCAACGTCCTGACTTTC.

The chain carries TRBV19 and TRBJ1-1, with 12 bases aligning to TRBD1. Germline-derived CDR1 and CDR2 are LNHDA and SQIVND (reference sequence). Germline trimming cut 7 bases from V and 5 bases from J; bases unmatched to any gene: 5. The CDR3 spans 14 residues. The DNA for the CDR3 is TGTGCCAGTAACCGGGACAGGGGGCTTACTGAAGCTTTCTTT. Protein product: CASNRDRGLTEAFF.

The chain links TRBV7-8 to TRBJ1-4, with D perhaps TRBD1 (5 bases). This CDR3 spans 14 amino acids. V was pared by 6 bases and J by 5 bases, with 13 bases between. Per germline, CDR1 SGHVS and CDR2 FQNEAQ. CDR3 in DNA: TGTGCCAGCAGTTTGGGACTCTCGAATGAAAAACTGTTTTTT. Amino acids: CASSLGLSNEKLFF.

V usage is TRBV7-9 and J usage is TRBJ2-7, with D perhaps TRBD2 (5 bases). This CDR3 has 17 residues. Germline V gene sequence: CDR1 SEHNR, CDR2 FQNEAQ (reference sequence). The V end lost 5 bases, the J end lost 6 bases, and 26 bases lay between the germline ends. CDR3: CASSHPPRGAVLAEQYF. The CDR3 DNA follows: TGTGCCAGCAGCCACCCTCCCCGCGGAGCAGTTCTAGCCGAGCAGTACTTC.

The chain recombines TRBV6-5 with TRBJ1-1, with TRBD1 identical over 9 bases. The J segment lost 3 bases and the V segment lost 4 bases, leaving 6 bases of the junction unmatched. Per germline, CDR1 MNHEY and CDR2 SVGAGI. The CDR3 is 15 residues long. CDR3 nucleotides: TGTGCCAGCAGTTGGGGACAGGGACGAGACACTGAAGCTTTCTTT. This translates into CASSWGQGRDTEAFF.

This rearrangement joins TRBV6-1 to TRBJ1-6; the D is unclear. Germline loops: CDR1 MNHNS, CDR2 SASEGT. The V and J ends lost 8 bases and 0 bases respectively, with 17 bases between them. CDR3 length equals 17 residues. CDR3 protein: CASREGRGDSYNSPLHF. CDR3 coding DNA: TGTGCCAGCCGAGAAGGGCGGGGAGACTCCTATAATTCACCCCTCCACTTT.